This T cell receptor beta chain is drawn from a study of blood T cell repertoires in COVID-19. Study details: Samples taken during acute and convalescent COVID-19 were collected in the United States, Italy and Spain. T cells, B-cell-depleted T cells, or PBMCs provided the cDNA or gDNA that served as material.

Authors' analysis steps: Amplified reference gene primers provided the basis for estimating nucleated cell counts. Profiled with immunoSEQ multiplex PCR; TCRdb holds only in-frame clones, not every one. The V and J calls and the clone size are those of that table, but D and trimming were determined from the DNA. Here the sample spans roughly 280,000 clones, 85% to 95% being singletons. V shed 4 bases, J shed 5 bases, and the junction held 7 bases outside the gene matches. The CDR3 runs 14 residues. Germline lookup yields CDR1 WNHNN and CDR2 SYGVQD (reference sequence). This clone was found a few times.

The clonotype originates from a man between 40 and 49 years old who had been exposed to COVID-19. This chain connects TRBV10-1 to TRBJ2-7; 8 bases map to TRBD2. The sample taken for sequencing was PBMCs or T cells enriched from blood (not recorded which). The CDR3 spells CASSGGLEIDEQYF. The CDR3 DNA reads TGCGCCAGCAGTGGGGGACTAGAAATCGACGAGCAGTACTTC.